This T cell receptor (beta chain) originates from a study of CD8 T cells in Susac syndrome. Overall study findings and caveats: As acknowledged by the study, its TCR sequencing and HLA analysis included a relatively small number of individuals.

Random hexamers were used to reverse transcribe the RNA input (0.5 to 1 ug). One entry per CDR3 protein, called by TCRdb with MiXCR from the immunoSEQ multiplex PCR reads. The sample has 160,000 or so distinct CDR3 sequences; 95% to 96% are singletons. Germline values: CDR1 SGHVS, CDR2 FQNEAQ. Trimming cost V 1 base and J 10 bases; bases outside gene matches: 6. The CDR3 runs 15 residues. Note on this clonotype: The target antigen is unknown.

The chain joins TRBV7-8 to TRBJ1-6, with 8 bases fitting TRBD1. The sequenced sample was CD8+ T cells from PBMCs. The TCR was taken from a human donor with multiple sclerosis. The CDR3 here is CASSLGRGQGSPLHF. The DNA of the CDR3 is TGTGCCAGCAGCTTAGGCAGGGGGCAAGGATCACCCCTCCACTTT.